What follows are 26 T cell receptor beta chains derived from one specimen sequenced in a study of cytomegalovirus exposure and HLA in healthy donors. 13 Jbeta primers and 60 Vbeta primers were used for the PCR. Repertoires were generated with immunoSEQ multiplex PCR, while TCRdb's copy carries only in-frame clones and drops some. Of about 200,000 clones detected, roughly 90% appear once; the ten largest clones hold roughly 0.32%. Sequenced sample: PBMCs. These receptors all stem from a young woman in good health and CMV-seronegative.

The J gene is TRBJ1-2, the V gene TRBV28; 8 bases map to TRBD1. V shed 7 bases and J 4 bases; nucleotides not matched to a gene: 5. Germline CDR1 MDHEN, CDR2 SYDVKM. This CDR3 region has 13 residues. The CDR3 is CASMTGASYGYTF. DNA for the CDR3: TGTGCCAGCATGACAGGGGCCTCCTATGGCTACACCTTC.

The chain is built from TRBV28 and TRBJ2-5; the match to TRBD2 covers 11 bases. The CDR3 is 13 residues long. The germline V gene encodes CDR1 MDHEN and CDR2 SYDVKM. The V and J ends lost 11 bases and 2 bases, in that order; junction bases with no gene match: 4. The CDR3 protein is CALAGGGQETQYF. The CDR3, as DNA: TGTGCCCTAGCGGGGGGCGGGCAAGAGACCCAGTACTTC.

This chain connects TRBV4-1 to TRBJ2-7, with a weak D call TRBD2 (6 bases). Per germline, CDR1 MGHRA and CDR2 YSYEKL. The CDR3 is made up of 13 amino acids. V lost 4 bases, J lost 6 bases, and 13 bases lay in between. CDR3 amino acids: CASSRFRDSEQYF. CDR3 DNA: TGCGCCAGCAGCCGCTTCCGGGACTCCGAGCAGTACTTC.

This clone was counted a single time. The chain couples TRBV27 to TRBJ1-4, with D unclear. The V gene's germline CDR1 is MNHEY and CDR2 SMNVEV (reference sequence). The V end lost 4 bases, the J end lost 8 bases, and 14 bases lay between the germline ends. The CDR3 length is 14 residues. CDR3 in DNA: TGTGCCAGCAGTTACTCTACTTCGGGGGAAAAACTGTTTTTT. Its translation is CASSYSTSGEKLFF.

The chain links TRBV28 to TRBJ2-6; tentative D call: TRBD2 (6 bases). CDR3 length: 18 residues. With 1 base removed from V and 1 base from J, the gap between germline ends came to 14 bases. The germline V gene encodes CDR1 MDHEN and CDR2 SYDVKM. This chain's CDR3 is CASSLYWGGGSGANVLTF. In nucleotides, the CDR3 is TGTGCCAGCAGTTTATATTGGGGTGGGGGGTCTGGGGCCAACGTCCTGACTTTC.

The V and J genes are TRBV7-4 and TRBJ2-7, with TRBD1 matching 7 bases. Germline trimming cut 5 bases from V and 0 bases from J; bases unmatched to any gene: 13. The CDR3 is made up of 17 amino acids. Germline-derived CDR1 and CDR2 are SGHVT and SQSDAQ. CDR3 residues: CASSTRTGPETSYEQYF. The CDR3 DNA reads TGTGCCAGCAGCACCCGGACAGGCCCCGAGACCTCCTACGAGCAGTACTTC.

The chain joins TRBV29-1 to TRBJ2-5; a possible D gene is TRBD1 (5 bases). The CDR3 runs 14 residues. V lost 3 bases, J lost 7 bases, and 18 bases lay in between. Germline V gene lookup returns CDR1 SQVTM and CDR2 ANQGSEA. Here the CDR3 DNA reads TGCAGCGTTGAGATCGTGGCAGGGATGGGGACCCAGTACTTC. Protein sequence: CSVEIVAGMGTQYF.

This chain uses TRBV15 with TRBJ2-1, with 7 positions matching TRBD2. Trimming at V came to 3 bases and at J to 12 bases, leaving 17 bases not matched to a gene. Germline loops: CDR1 LNHNV, CDR2 YYDKDF (reference sequence). This CDR3 comprises 16 residues. CDR3 residues: CATSSESLRLAVGQFF. As DNA, the CDR3 is TGTGCCACCAGCAGTGAGTCCTTGCGACTAGCAGTAGGGCAGTTCTTC.

V is TRBV6-1 and J is TRBJ2-2; possible D gene TRBD1, 6 bases. CDR3 length: 14 amino acids. The germline CDR1 and CDR2 sequences are MNHNS and SASEGT. Trimming took off 8 bases at V and 1 base at J, with 11 bases between the two ends. The CDR3 DNA reads as TGTGCCAGCGGAGGCAGGGGGAACACCGGGGAGCTGTTTTTT. Its translation is CASGGRGNTGELFF.

This clone was found once. In DNA form, the CDR3 reads TGTGCCAGCAGTGAGGCGGGACAGGGGGAGGGAGAGCAGTACTTC. This encodes CASSEAGQGEGEQYF. The chain links TRBV6-1 to TRBJ2-7, with 11 bases that match TRBD1. The CDR3 sequence is 15 residues long. Germline values: CDR1 MNHNS, CDR2 SASEGT. Trimming at V came to 3 bases and at J to 7 bases, leaving 8 bases not matched to a gene.

CDR3 protein: CASSETVYSNQPQHF. DNA for the CDR3: TGTGCCAGCAGTGAGACAGTTTATAGCAATCAGCCCCAGCATTTT. The gene calls are TRBV6-1 and TRBJ1-5, with a weak D call TRBD1 (5 bases). V was shortened by 3 bases and J by 0 bases, with 9 bases between the two germline ends. This CDR3 is built from 15 residues. Germline V gives CDR1 MNHNS, CDR2 SASEGT.

In DNA, the CDR3 is TGTGCCAGCAGCTTGGCAGGGCTTAATCAGGACACCGGGGAGCTGTTTTTT. Translated, it gives CASSLAGLNQDTGELFF. The rearrangement joins TRBV5-5 to TRBJ2-2; D is possibly TRBD1 (5 bases). Germline V gene lookup returns CDR1 SGHKS and CDR2 YYEKEE (reference sequence). The CDR3 runs 17 residues. V was trimmed by 0 bases and J by 3 bases, leaving 15 bases between them.

The chain has TRBV11-3 and TRBJ2-7, with D maybe TRBD2 (5 bases). The V and J ends lost 5 bases and 2 bases respectively, with 10 bases between them. CDR1 and CDR2 from the germline V gene are SGHNT and YENEEA. The CDR3 consists of 13 residues. The DNA of the CDR3 is TGTGCCAGCAGCCGAGGGCCGACCTACGAGCAGTACTTC. It codes for CASSRGPTYEQYF.

The genes are TRBV5-4 and TRBJ2-3, with 8 bases matching TRBD2. The CDR3 length is 13 residues. Germline assignment: CDR1 SGHNT and CDR2 YYREEE (reference sequence). With 4 bases clipped from V and 7 bases from J, the junction kept 5 bases outside the gene matches. CDR3: CASSVREVNTQYF. For the CDR3, the DNA is TGTGCCAGCAGCGTGCGGGAGGTTAATACGCAGTATTTT.

The chain uses TRBV5-6 and TRBJ2-5, with D maybe TRBD1 (6 bases). The CDR3 consists of 14 residues. Trimming left V 5 bases short and J 4 bases short, with 15 bases between. The germline V gene encodes CDR1 SGHDT and CDR2 YYEEEE. The CDR3 nucleotides are TGTGCCAGCAGATTCACAGGGCGGTCAGAGACCCAGTACTTC. Amino acid sequence: CASRFTGRSETQYF.

This clone was found once. This sequence joins TRBV6-1 and TRBJ1-2, with a possible D match to TRBD1 (6 bases). Germline V gives CDR1 MNHNS, CDR2 SASEGT. Trimming cost V 4 bases and J 1 base, with 10 bases left between them. The CDR3 extends over 14 amino acids. The CDR3 loop is CASSGSRGNYGYTF. CDR3 DNA: TGTGCCAGCAGTGGGTCCAGGGGTAACTATGGCTACACCTTC.

Only a few counts were recorded for this clone. This chain uses TRBV6-1 with TRBJ1-5, with a weak D call TRBD1 (5 bases). From germline, CDR1 is MNHNS and CDR2 SASEGT. The CDR3 extends over 16 amino acids. The V gene lost 3 bases and the J gene lost 7 bases, with 19 bases spanning the gap. DNA of the CDR3: TGTGCCAGCAGTGAGGTCGGACACTTAGGGAGGCAGCCCCAGCATTTT. Translating it yields CASSEVGHLGRQPQHF.

The V and J genes are TRBV6-5 and TRBJ2-3, with D tentatively TRBD2 (7 bases). The CDR3 length is 14 residues. Trimming removed 8 bases from V and 3 bases from J, with 15 bases in between. Looked up from germline, CDR1 is MNHEY and CDR2 is SVGAGI. The CDR3: CASSRGARTDTQYF. The CDR3 DNA reads as TGTGCCAGCTCCCGGGGGGCGCGAACAGATACGCAGTATTTT.

The CDR3 region is CASSPRRGNNQPQHF. CDR3 sequence (DNA): TGTGCCAGTAGCCCTAGGAGGGGAAACAATCAGCCCCAGCATTTT. The chain is built from TRBV19 and TRBJ1-5, with D tentatively TRBD1 (5 bases). This CDR3 region has 15 residues. Germline CDR1 LNHDA, CDR2 SQIVND (reference sequence). V was shortened by 6 bases and J by 3 bases, with 15 bases between the two germline ends.

The chain couples TRBV5-1 to TRBJ2-3, with D perhaps matching TRBD2 (5 bases). Trimming removed 1 base at V and 2 bases at J, with 8 bases between. CDR3 length: 14 residues. Germline V lookup: CDR1 SGHRS, CDR2 YFSETQ. CDR3 amino acids: CASSLKGVTDTQYF. DNA of the CDR3: TGCGCCAGCAGCTTGAAGGGAGTCACAGATACGCAGTATTTT.

V is TRBV6-5 and J is TRBJ2-7, with 11 nucleotides matching TRBD2. The CDR3 sequence is 16 residues long. From germline, CDR1 is MNHEY and CDR2 SVGAGI. With 2 bases clipped from V and 4 bases from J, the junction kept 7 bases outside the gene matches. This CDR3 is CASSYALAGGIYEQYF. CDR3 nucleotide sequence: TGTGCCAGCAGTTACGCCCTAGCGGGAGGAATTTACGAGCAGTACTTC.

V and J are TRBV7-6 and TRBJ1-5; weak D call: TRBD1 (6 bases). The CDR3 is 14 residues long. V dropped 5 bases and J dropped 1 base, with 9 bases sitting between them. Germline values: CDR1 SGHVS, CDR2 FNYEAQ. The CDR3 sequence: CASSLQGSNQPQHF. CDR3 DNA sequence: TGTGCCAGCAGCCTCCAGGGGAGCAATCAGCCCCAGCATTTT.

The rearrangement links TRBV18 to TRBJ2-7, with 11 positions matching TRBD1. V was pared by 3 bases and J by 7 bases, with 2 bases of the junction left unmatched. The CDR3 loop spans 13 amino acids. Germline V gene sequence: CDR1 KGHSH, CDR2 LQKENI. The chain's CDR3 is CASSPDRGREQYF. The CDR3 coding sequence is TGTGCCAGCTCACCGGACAGGGGGCGGGAGCAGTACTTC.

The V gene is TRBV5-4, the J gene TRBJ2-1; D might be TRBD2 (5 bases). CDR3 length: 14 amino acids. CDR1 and CDR2 from the germline V gene are SGHNT and YYREEE (reference sequence). Trimming removed 3 bases from V and 7 bases from J, with 14 bases in between. CDR3 protein: CASSSPGSTNEQFF. The CDR3 nucleotides read TGTGCCAGCAGCTCACCGGGATCAACTAATGAGCAGTTCTTC.

The chain combines TRBV7-9 with TRBJ1-1; D is perhaps TRBD1 (5 bases). The CDR3 is 15 amino acids. With 4 bases removed from V and 7 bases from J, the gap between germline ends came to 19 bases. The germline V gene has CDR1 SEHNR and CDR2 FQNEAQ (reference sequence). DNA for the CDR3: TGTGCCAGCAGCTCCCAGGGCGGCGGGGGGATTGAAGCTTTCTTT. Translating it yields CASSSQGGGGIEAFF.

The chain has TRBV7-8 and TRBJ2-7, with TRBD1 as a possible D gene (6 bases). Trimming stripped 3 bases from V and 3 bases from J, with 15 bases between. Looked up from germline, CDR1 is SGHVS and CDR2 is FQNEAQ. CDR3 size: 15 residues. In DNA form, the CDR3 reads TGTGCCAGCAGCTTGACAGGTTCGGGTTACTACGAGCAGTACTTC. This gives the protein CASSLTGSGYYEQYF.